This record concerns one T cell receptor (beta chain) sequence. No antigen is known for it. This sample also contains other DNA sequences that code for the same CDR3. The data were obtained in a study of T cell responses to AZD1222 COVID-19 vaccine. Only in-frame clones appear in the TCRdb table, and some are missing; sequencing was by immunoSEQ multiplex PCR. The sample lists 250,000 to 300,000 clones, 85% to 95% occurring once. Study conclusions and caveats: There were mostly white British donors and more females than males, and clonal diversity was possibly underestimated. Two AZD1222 doses significantly raised spike-specific TCR breadth and depth over controls.

Pooling covered second doses at about 4 or about 12 weeks. The germline V and J ends were trimmed by 3 bases and 3 bases, with 5 bases remaining between them. Germline values: CDR1 KGHSH, CDR2 LQKENI. CDR3 length: 12 residues. The receptor was derived from an adult who received the AZD1222 COVID-19 vaccine. V and J are TRBV18 and TRBJ1-1, with a tentative D call TRBD1 (5 bases). The sequenced sample was peripheral blood, obtained 28 days after the second AZD1222 dose. CDR3 nucleotide sequence: TGTGCCAGCTCACCCAGGGACACTGAAGCTTTCTTT. Encoded protein: CASSPRDTEAFF.